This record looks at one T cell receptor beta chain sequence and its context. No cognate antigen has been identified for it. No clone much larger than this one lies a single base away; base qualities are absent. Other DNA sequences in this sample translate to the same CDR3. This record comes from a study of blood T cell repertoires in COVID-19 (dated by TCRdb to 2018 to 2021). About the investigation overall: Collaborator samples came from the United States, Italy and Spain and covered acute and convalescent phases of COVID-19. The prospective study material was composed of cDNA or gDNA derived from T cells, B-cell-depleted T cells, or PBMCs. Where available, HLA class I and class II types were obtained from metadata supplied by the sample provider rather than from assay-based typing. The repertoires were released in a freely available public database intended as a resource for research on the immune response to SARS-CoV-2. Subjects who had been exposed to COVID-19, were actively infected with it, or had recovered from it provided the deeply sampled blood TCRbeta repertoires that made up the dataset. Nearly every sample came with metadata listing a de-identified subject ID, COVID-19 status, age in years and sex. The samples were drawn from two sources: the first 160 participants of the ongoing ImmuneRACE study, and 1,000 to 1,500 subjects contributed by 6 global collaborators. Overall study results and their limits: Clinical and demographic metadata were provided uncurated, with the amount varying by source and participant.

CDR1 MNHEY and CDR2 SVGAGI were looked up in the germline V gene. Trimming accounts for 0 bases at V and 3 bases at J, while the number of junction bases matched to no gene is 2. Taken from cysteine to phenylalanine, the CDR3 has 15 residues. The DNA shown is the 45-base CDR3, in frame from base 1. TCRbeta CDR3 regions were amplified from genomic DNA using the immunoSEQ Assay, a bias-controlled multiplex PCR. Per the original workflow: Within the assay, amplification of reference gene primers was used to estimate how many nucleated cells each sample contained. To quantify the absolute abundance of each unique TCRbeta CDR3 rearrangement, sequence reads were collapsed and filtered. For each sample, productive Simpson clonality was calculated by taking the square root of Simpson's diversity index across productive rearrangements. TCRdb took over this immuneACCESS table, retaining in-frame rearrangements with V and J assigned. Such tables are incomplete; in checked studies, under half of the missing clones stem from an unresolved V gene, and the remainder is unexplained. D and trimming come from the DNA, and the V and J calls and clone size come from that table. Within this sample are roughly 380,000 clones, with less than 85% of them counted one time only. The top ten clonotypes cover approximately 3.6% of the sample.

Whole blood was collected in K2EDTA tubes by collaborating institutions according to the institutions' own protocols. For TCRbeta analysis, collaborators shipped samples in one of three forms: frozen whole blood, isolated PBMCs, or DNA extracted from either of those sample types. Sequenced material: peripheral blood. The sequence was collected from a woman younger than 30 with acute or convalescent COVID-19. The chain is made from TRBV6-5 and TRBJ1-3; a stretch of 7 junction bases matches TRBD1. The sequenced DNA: TGTGCCAGCAGTTACTCAGGGGGCGGTGGAAACACCATATATTTT. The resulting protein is CASSYSGGGGNTIYF.